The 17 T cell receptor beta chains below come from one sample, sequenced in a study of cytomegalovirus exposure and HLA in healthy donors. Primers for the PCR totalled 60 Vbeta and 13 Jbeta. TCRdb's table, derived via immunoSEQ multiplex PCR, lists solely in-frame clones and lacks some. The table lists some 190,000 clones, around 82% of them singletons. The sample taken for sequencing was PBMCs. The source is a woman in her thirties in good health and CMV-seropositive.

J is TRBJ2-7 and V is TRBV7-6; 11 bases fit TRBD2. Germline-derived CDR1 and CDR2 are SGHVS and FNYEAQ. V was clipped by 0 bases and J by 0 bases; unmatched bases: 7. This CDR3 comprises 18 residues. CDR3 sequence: CASSLAYSSGGNSYEQYF. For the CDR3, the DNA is TGTGCCAGCAGCTTAGCCTACTCTAGCGGGGGGAACTCCTACGAGCAGTACTTC.

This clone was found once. The CDR3 nucleotides read TGTGCCAGCAGCTTCCAGGGGGATGGCACCTTC. Translated: CASSFQGDGTF. The chain has TRBV5-6 and TRBJ1-2; 7 bases fit TRBD1. The V and J ends lost 2 bases and 13 bases, in that order; junction bases with no gene match: 5. Germline V lookup: CDR1 SGHDT, CDR2 YYEEEE. This CDR3 is built from 11 residues.

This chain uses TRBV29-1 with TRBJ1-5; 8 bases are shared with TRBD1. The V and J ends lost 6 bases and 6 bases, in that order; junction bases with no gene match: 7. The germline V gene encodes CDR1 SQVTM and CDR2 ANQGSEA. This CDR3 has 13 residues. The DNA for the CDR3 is TGCAGCGTCTCCGACAGGGGTGCTCAGCCCCAGCATTTT. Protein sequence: CSVSDRGAQPQHF.

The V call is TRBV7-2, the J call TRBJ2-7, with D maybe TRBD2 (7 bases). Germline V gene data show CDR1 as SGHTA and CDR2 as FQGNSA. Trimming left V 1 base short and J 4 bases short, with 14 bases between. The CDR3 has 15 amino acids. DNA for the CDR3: TGTGCCAGCAGCTTAGTACGGGGGGCGAGTTACGAGCAGTACTTC. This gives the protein CASSLVRGASYEQYF.

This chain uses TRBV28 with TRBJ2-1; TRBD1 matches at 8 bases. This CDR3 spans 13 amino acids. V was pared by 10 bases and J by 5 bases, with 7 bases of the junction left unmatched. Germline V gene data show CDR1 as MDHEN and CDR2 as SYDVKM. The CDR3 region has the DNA TGTGCCACCGACGGGACAGGACACAATGAGCAGTTCTTC. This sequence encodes CATDGTGHNEQFF. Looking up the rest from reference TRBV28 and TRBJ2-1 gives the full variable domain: DVKVTQSSRYLVKRTGEKVFLECVQDMDHENMFWYRQDPGLGLRLIYFSYDVKMKEKGDIPEGYSVSREKKERFSLILESASTNQTSMYLCATDGTGHNEQFFGPGTRLTVL.

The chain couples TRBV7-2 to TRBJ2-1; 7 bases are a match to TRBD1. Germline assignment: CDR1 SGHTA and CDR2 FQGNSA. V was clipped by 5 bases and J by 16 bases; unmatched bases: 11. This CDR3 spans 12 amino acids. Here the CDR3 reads CASSRSERGLFF. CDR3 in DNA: TGTGCCAGCAGCCGAAGTGAGAGGGGGCTATTCTTC.

CDR3 sequence: CASSTLSGGASEQFF. Here the CDR3 DNA reads TGTGCCAGCAGTACCTTGTCCGGGGGGGCTAGCGAGCAGTTCTTC. The rearrangement uses TRBV28 and TRBJ2-1; 8 nucleotides match TRBD2. The CDR3 totals 15 residues. V lost 5 bases, J lost 10 bases, and 13 bases stayed unmatched. In germline, CDR1 is MDHEN, CDR2 SYDVKM.

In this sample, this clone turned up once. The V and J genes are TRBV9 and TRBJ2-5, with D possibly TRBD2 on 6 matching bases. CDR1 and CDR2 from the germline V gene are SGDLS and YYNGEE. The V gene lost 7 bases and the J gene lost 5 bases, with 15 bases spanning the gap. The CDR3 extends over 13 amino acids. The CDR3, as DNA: TGTGCCAGCGGAGGGGCAACACGGGAGACCCAGTACTTC. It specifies CASGGATRETQYF.

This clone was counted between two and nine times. For the CDR3, the DNA is TGTGCCAGCAGTGACTCCAGGGGCACCTTCACTGAAGCTTTCTTT. It specifies CASSDSRGTFTEAFF. The chain carries TRBV25-1 and TRBJ1-1, with a tentative D call TRBD1 (6 bases). The CDR3 length is 15 residues. Trimming removed 3 bases at V and 4 bases at J, with 15 bases between. CDR1 is MGHDK and CDR2 is SYGVNS in the germline V gene.

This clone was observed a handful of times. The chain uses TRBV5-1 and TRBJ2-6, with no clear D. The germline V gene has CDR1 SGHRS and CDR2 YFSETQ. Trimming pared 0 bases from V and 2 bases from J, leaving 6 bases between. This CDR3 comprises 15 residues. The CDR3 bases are TGCGCCAGCAGCTTGGCGTCCCCTGGGGCCAACGTCCTGACTTTC. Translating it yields CASSLASPGANVLTF.

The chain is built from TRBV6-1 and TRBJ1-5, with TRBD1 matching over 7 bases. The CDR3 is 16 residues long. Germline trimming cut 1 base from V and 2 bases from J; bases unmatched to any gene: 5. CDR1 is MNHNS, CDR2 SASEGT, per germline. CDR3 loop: CASSEVIGQGNQPQHF. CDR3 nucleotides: TGTGCCAGCAGTGAAGTGATCGGACAGGGCAATCAGCCCCAGCATTTT.

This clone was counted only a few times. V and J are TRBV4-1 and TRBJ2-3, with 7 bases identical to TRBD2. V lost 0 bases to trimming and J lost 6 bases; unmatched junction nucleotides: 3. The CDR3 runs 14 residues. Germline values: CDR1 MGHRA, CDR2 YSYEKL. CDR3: CASSQDGGWDTQYF. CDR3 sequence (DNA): TGCGCCAGCAGCCAAGACGGGGGGTGGGATACGCAGTATTTT.

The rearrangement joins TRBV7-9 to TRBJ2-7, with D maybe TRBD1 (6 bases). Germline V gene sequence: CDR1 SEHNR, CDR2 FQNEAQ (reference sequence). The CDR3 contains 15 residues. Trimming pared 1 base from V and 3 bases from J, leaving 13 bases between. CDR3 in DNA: TGTGCCAGCAGCTTAGGGTTAACAGGGTTCTACGAGCAGTACTTC. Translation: CASSLGLTGFYEQYF.

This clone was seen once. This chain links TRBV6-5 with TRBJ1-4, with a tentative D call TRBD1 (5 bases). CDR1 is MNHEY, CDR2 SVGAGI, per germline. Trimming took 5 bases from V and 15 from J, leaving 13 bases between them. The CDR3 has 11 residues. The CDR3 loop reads CASSGDGGVFF. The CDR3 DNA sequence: TGTGCCAGCAGTGGAGACGGGGGGGTGTTTTTT.

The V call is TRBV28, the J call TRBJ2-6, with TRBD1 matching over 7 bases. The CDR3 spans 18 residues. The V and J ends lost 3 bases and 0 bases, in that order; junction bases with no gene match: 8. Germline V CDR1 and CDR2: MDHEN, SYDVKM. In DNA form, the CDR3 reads TGTGCCAGCAGTTTCAGGGGGTATCCCCCCTCTGGGGCCAACGTCCTGACTTTC. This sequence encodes CASSFRGYPPSGANVLTF.

CDR3 coding DNA: TGTGCCAGCAGTTTAATGGGGCCTGAAGCTTTCTTT. Its protein is CASSLMGPEAFF. The chain employs TRBV28 and TRBJ1-1; a possible D gene is TRBD1 (5 bases). This CDR3 is 12 amino acids long. The germline V gene encodes CDR1 MDHEN and CDR2 SYDVKM. Trimming removed 2 bases from V and 6 bases from J, with 7 bases in between.

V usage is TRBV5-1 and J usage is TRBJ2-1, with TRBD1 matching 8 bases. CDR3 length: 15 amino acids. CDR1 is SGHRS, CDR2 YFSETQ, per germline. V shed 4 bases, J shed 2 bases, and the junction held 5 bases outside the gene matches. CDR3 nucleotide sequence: TGCGCCAGCAGCGCACAGGGGGACCCCTACAATGAGCAGTTCTTC. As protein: CASSAQGDPYNEQFF.